This TCR beta chain was sequenced during a study of blood T cell repertoires in COVID-19. Study in general: The United States, Italy and Spain supplied acute and convalescent COVID-19 samples. Sources were T cells, B-cell-depleted T cells, or PBMCs; the material itself was cDNA or gDNA.

CDR3 length: 15 residues. Looked up from germline, CDR1 is MNHEY and CDR2 is SVGAGI. The junction had 7 bases not matched to a gene; V was cut back by 0 bases and J by 9 bases. Authors' analysis steps: By means of reference gene primer amplification, nucleated cell counts were estimated. Measured with immunoSEQ multiplex PCR; TCRdb has only the in-frame clones, and not every one. V and J calls and clone size are as listed in that table; D and trimming were resolved from the DNA. The table shows approximately 190,000 clones, with around 80% occurring only once. The chain has TRBV6-5 and TRBJ1-5, with 8 bases that match TRBD1. The sequenced sample was peripheral blood. This clonotype originated in a man aged 25-45 years with active or convalescent COVID-19. The CDR3 sequence: CASSYSRTGSRPQHF. In DNA form, the CDR3 reads TGTGCCAGCAGTTACTCGAGGACAGGGAGTCGGCCCCAGCATTTT.